Following are 21 T cell receptor beta chains from one sample sequenced in a study of T cell repertoires in cytomegalovirus infection. A single record per CDR3 protein comes from TCRdb applying MiXCR to the reads. The sample has under 150,000 distinct CDR3 sequences, roughly a quarter seen once; the top ten hold around 32%. These receptors have no known antigen. The sequenced material came from PBMCs, sequenced either directly or after in vitro stimulation (not recorded which). The receptors here all came from a human donor in good health (CMV status not recorded). Some clones in this sample may be carry-over from other donors' samples.

CDR3 sequence: CASSSATVFYGYTF. CDR3 bases: TGTGCCAGCAGTTCAGCAACAGTGTTCTATGGCTACACCTTC. The chain recombines TRBV28 with TRBJ1-2; D remains unclear. The CDR3 contains 14 residues. The germline gives CDR1 MDHEN, CDR2 SYDVKM. Between the trimmed V and J ends, which lost 4 bases and 4 bases, there was a span of 13 bases.

The chain employs TRBV4-1 and TRBJ1-2, with TRBD1 as a possible D gene (6 bases). This CDR3 region has 14 residues. Germline CDR1 is MGHRA and CDR2 is YSYEKL. V gave up 4 bases and J gave up 10 bases, with 19 bases separating them. CDR3 DNA: TGCGCCAGCAGCCTCCCGGGGGGGGCGCTTGTCTACACCTTC. It codes for CASSLPGGALVYTF.

This clonotype showed up just a few times. The rearrangement joins TRBV27 to TRBJ2-1; D is undetermined. Germline V CDR1 and CDR2: MNHEY, SMNVEV (reference sequence). Trimming removed 2 bases at V and 0 bases at J, with 11 bases between. This CDR3 region has 16 residues. The CDR3 DNA sequence: TGTGCCAGCAGTTTAACCGGCCCAGTCTCCTACAATGAGCAGTTCTTC. It codes for CASSLTGPVSYNEQFF.

In its sample, this clonotype was seen many times. The chain is built from TRBV11-3 and TRBJ2-1, with 9 bases fitting TRBD2. Germline assignment: CDR1 SGHNT and CDR2 YENEEA. CDR3 length equals 16 residues. J gave up 7 bases and V 3 bases, and 10 bases lay outside the gene matches. Here the CDR3 reads CASSFRSQTSGNEQFF. CDR3 DNA: TGTGCCAGCAGCTTCCGCTCGCAGACTAGCGGAAATGAGCAGTTCTTC.

The chain combines TRBV7-2 with TRBJ1-5; 9 nucleotides align to TRBD1. The CDR3 spans 14 residues. Germline loops: CDR1 SGHTA, CDR2 FQGNSA. V lost 5 bases to trimming and J lost 7 bases; unmatched junction nucleotides: 6. Here the CDR3 reads CASSPGTGYQPQHF. The DNA of the CDR3 is TGTGCCAGCAGCCCCGGGACAGGGTACCAGCCCCAGCATTTT.

This clonotype came up many times. The rearrangement uses TRBV6-1 and TRBJ1-2; possibly TRBD1 for D (5 bases). The CDR3 length is 13 residues. Germline lookup yields CDR1 MNHNS and CDR2 SASEGT. Trimming left V 6 bases short and J 2 bases short, with 10 bases between. The CDR3: CASSRGGNYGYTF. DNA for the CDR3: TGTGCCAGCAGCCGGGGCGGGAACTATGGCTACACCTTC.

The table lists this clonotype with a few counts. The CDR3 loop is CASSLRTLNEKLFF. The CDR3 DNA reads TGTGCCAGCAGCTTACGGACACTTAATGAAAAACTGTTTTTT. The chain links TRBV7-9 to TRBJ1-4; D is perhaps TRBD1 (5 bases). This CDR3 has 14 residues. Germline V CDR1 and CDR2: SEHNR, FQNEAQ (reference sequence). Trimming took off 2 bases at V and 4 bases at J, with 8 bases between the two ends.

This clonotype was observed a few times. V is TRBV27 and J is TRBJ2-3; D gene ambiguous. Germline values: CDR1 MNHEY, CDR2 SMNVEV (reference sequence). This CDR3 has 15 residues. Trimming stripped 10 bases from V and 4 bases from J, with 21 bases between. Here the CDR3 DNA reads TGTGCCACCTCCCGTAGGATGGGTATTTCAGATACGCAGTATTTT. Translating it yields CATSRRMGISDTQYF.

This clonotype was found many times. The gene calls are TRBV7-2 and TRBJ1-1; 8 positions agree with TRBD1. Germline V CDR1 and CDR2: SGHTA, FQGNSA. The CDR3 loop spans 15 amino acids. V was pared by 1 base and J by 7 bases, with 8 bases of the junction left unmatched. In DNA form, the CDR3 reads TGTGCCAGCAGCTTAGTTAACAGGGGGGTTAGTGAAGCTTTCTTT. Translation gives CASSLVNRGVSEAFF.

The chain has TRBV29-1 and TRBJ2-3; 7 bases line up with TRBD1. The CDR3 totals 14 residues. V was clipped by 3 bases and J by 1 base; unmatched bases: 4. CDR1 SQVTM and CDR2 ANQGSEA come from the germline V gene. The CDR3 loop reads CSVERGGGTDTQYF. CDR3 bases: TGCAGCGTTGAGAGAGGGGGCGGCACAGATACGCAGTATTTT.

This clonotype appeared a few times. The rearrangement joins TRBV19 to TRBJ2-1; 13 bases are a match to TRBD2. Germline V gene sequence: CDR1 LNHDA, CDR2 SQIVND (reference sequence). This CDR3 is 16 amino acids long. V lost 4 bases, J lost 8 bases, and 8 bases stayed unmatched. The CDR3 region has the DNA TGTGCCAGTAGTAACAGACTAGCGGGAGGACTTGATGAGCAGTTCTTC. Translation: CASSNRLAGGLDEQFF.

Here the CDR3 reads CASSAGQSGTDTQYF. The CDR3 coding sequence is TGTGCCAGCAGTGCCGGACAGTCCGGCACAGATACGCAGTATTTT. The chain links TRBV6-2 or TRBV6-3 to TRBJ2-3; tentatively, D is TRBD1 (6 bases). The CDR3 is made up of 15 amino acids. Trimming cost V 5 bases and J 1 base, with 13 bases left between them. Germline V gives CDR1 MNHEY, CDR2 SVGEGT.

This clonotype was detected only once. The chain has TRBV12-3 or TRBV12-4 and TRBJ1-2; 8 bases fit TRBD1. This CDR3 has 19 residues. V lost 3 bases, J lost 7 bases, and 22 bases stayed unmatched. For the CDR3, the DNA is TGTGCCAGCAGTTTGGGATACAGGAGGACCAGGGGGCGATTCTCTGGCTACACCTTC. Protein product: CASSLGYRRTRGRFSGYTF.

The chain uses TRBV24-1 and TRBJ2-3, with 9 bases lining up with TRBD2. Germline assignment: CDR1 KGHDR and CDR2 SFDVKD. After removal of 6 bases from V and 5 bases from J, the junction contained 5 bases not matched to a gene. This CDR3 is built from 14 residues. This CDR3 is CATSPGLARDTQYF. CDR3 DNA sequence: TGTGCCACCAGTCCGGGACTAGCAAGAGATACGCAGTATTTT.

V and J are TRBV6-2 or TRBV6-3 and TRBJ2-7, with TRBD1 identical over 7 bases. V lost 2 bases and J lost 3; bases outside the gene matches: 4. Germline assignment: CDR1 MNHEY and CDR2 SVGEGT. The CDR3 spans 14 residues. CDR3 in amino acids: CASSYRGLLYEQYV. The CDR3 DNA reads TGTGCCAGCAGTTACAGGGGGCTTCTCTACGAGCAGTACGTC.

The rearrangement uses TRBV9 and TRBJ1-2; D perhaps matches TRBD1 (6 bases). The V end was cut by 0 bases, the J end by 9 bases, with 24 bases between. The CDR3 is 17 amino acids. Germline V gene sequence: CDR1 SGDLS, CDR2 YYNGEE. This chain's CDR3 is CASSVVAEGGGRSRYTF. The CDR3 DNA reads as TGTGCCAGCAGCGTAGTCGCTGAGGGGGGCGGCCGGAGTCGCTACACCTTC.

DNA for the CDR3: TGTGCCAGTGGGGAGGGACGGACGAACACTGAAGCTTTCTTT. This gives the protein CASGEGRTNTEAFF. The V and J genes are TRBV19 and TRBJ1-1, with a weak D call TRBD1 (5 bases). Trimming removed 8 bases from V and 1 base from J, with 14 bases in between. From germline, CDR1 is LNHDA and CDR2 SQIVND (reference sequence). The CDR3 length is 14 residues.

This clonotype has only a few counts. The chain couples TRBV7-2 to TRBJ1-5; the D gene is possibly TRBD1 (5 bases). This CDR3 comprises 13 residues. Trimming pared 5 bases from V and 5 bases from J, leaving 10 bases between. Germline CDR1 is SGHTA and CDR2 is FQGNSA. In nucleotides, the CDR3 is TGTGCCAGCAGCAACGCAGGGTATCAGCCCCAGCATTTT. This translates into CASSNAGYQPQHF.

V is TRBV27 and J is TRBJ2-1; either TRBD1 or TRBD2 may supply D (5 bases each). Trimming left V 4 bases short and J 4 bases short, with 20 bases between. CDR1 is MNHEY and CDR2 is SMNVEV in the germline V gene (reference sequence). The CDR3 length is 17 residues. The CDR3 spells CASSWGLQSLNYNEQFF. CDR3 nucleotides: TGTGCCAGCAGTTGGGGGTTGCAGTCACTTAATTACAATGAGCAGTTCTTC.

The V gene is TRBV12-3 or TRBV12-4, the J gene TRBJ2-1; tentatively, D is TRBD2 (5 bases). The CDR3 is made up of 11 amino acids. Between the trimmed V and J ends, which lost 3 bases and 10 bases, there was a span of 7 bases. The CDR3 here is CASSFGSEQFF. CDR3 nucleotides: TGTGCCAGCAGTTTTGGGAGCGAGCAGTTCTTC.

This clonotype was detected only a few times. The chain recombines TRBV7-9 with TRBJ1-5; TRBD1 aligns across 7 bases. The CDR3 has 17 residues. Germline V gene sequence: CDR1 SEHNR, CDR2 FQNEAQ (reference sequence). J gave up 6 bases and V 1 base, and 12 bases lay outside the gene matches. CDR3 sequence: CASSLGQGGRNGQPQHF. The CDR3 nucleotides read TGTGCCAGCAGCTTAGGCCAGGGGGGGAGAAACGGTCAGCCCCAGCATTTT.